A single T cell receptor beta chain is shown here with its context. Its antigen specificity is not known. This specimen comes from a study of cytomegalovirus exposure and HLA in healthy donors (dated by TCRdb to about 2017). With respect to the entire study: According to an earlier analysis of several hundred of the donors, about 170 million T cells yielded approximately 120 million unique TCR beta sequences and about 300 Gb of sequence data. High-throughput TCR immunosequencing, statistical association of individual TCRs with disease status, and machine learning were combined to predict cytomegalovirus infection status. In addition to the first cohort of 666 subjects, a separate validation cohort of some 120 different subjects was used. Roughly five DR-DQ haplotypes were treated as single units for association and clustering because of strong linkage in the cohort. In an earlier analysis of 587 of the donors, high-throughput TCR beta sequencing was used to judge whether each TCR beta V gene segment behaved as functional or pseudogenic. The aim of the study was to test whether cataloging public T cell receptors could identify signatures of past pathogen exposure. Both class I and class II loci were covered by HLA typing, at four-digit resolution. A later genetic analysis used genome-wide SNP genotypes for about 60% of the roughly 700 donors, treating that subset as a discovery cohort. Every discovery cohort repertoire had been produced on one sequencing platform. Of the roughly 400 genotyped donors, about 84% fell in the genetic ancestry cluster associated with self-reported Caucasian donors. In the later analysis, no new phenotypic data were used to find candidate immune exposures; instead, reliance was placed on TCR beta sequences and their occurrence across donors. Donor age, sex, ethnicity and CMV serostatus were compiled together with the repertoire data. An early release that covered roughly 600 HLA-typed donors contained about 300 gigabases of sequencing data and tens of millions of unique TCR sequences. On average, approximately 250,000 unique TCR beta nucleotide sequences were sequenced per donor among 350 to 400 genotyped donors of the cohort, with roughly 20% of those sequences being non-productive. A later analysis re-analyzed previously published TCR beta repertoires from approximately 700 donors and added high-resolution HLA genotyping to study TCR occurrence patterns. The number of typed donors differed by locus: about 620-640 for A, B, C, DRB1 and DQB1; approximately 540 for DQA1; over 600 for DPA1; and some 430 for DPB1. The T cell repertoires of under 700 subjects were profiled by immunosequencing and related to cytomegalovirus serostatus.

The cohort comprised more than 550 healthy bone marrow donors. All cohort members were sampled while nominally healthy, although unrecorded immune exposures were likely present. The donor tested CMV seronegative and was one of the 352 seronegative cohort members. Each donor provided a peripheral blood sample, and peripheral blood mononuclear cells were used for TCR beta sequencing. Genomic DNA was extracted from the blood cell samples with the Qiagen DNeasy Blood Extraction Kit. Points the paper makes about the study in general: In a later genetic analysis, a missense DCLRE1C variant was associated with V-gene and J-gene trimming of TCR beta chains, and the association was replicated in an independent cohort. The classifier was reported to diagnose cytomegalovirus status with high specificity and sensitivity in both the original and validation cohorts. Roughly uniform sequencing depth across donors was assumed in presence/absence analyses, although this assumption may not hold. In the study, some 160 TCR beta chains were listed as associated with cytomegalovirus. Compared with equally common non-associated chains, HLA-associated TCR beta chains in a later analysis were more clonally expanded and had lower generation probabilities. Because counts were too low, more than 15 rarely observed V segments, including chromosome 9 orphons, were left out of the earlier analysis of several hundred of the donors. Correlated functional status among segregating V segments might reflect linkage disequilibrium, but an unknown experimental factor could not be ruled out. Most CMV-associated TCR beta chains appeared to be HLA-restricted in a later analysis, and the HLA associations seemed to be driven largely by CMV exposure. Strong co-occurrence of HLA alleles, especially DR and DQ, made assigning TCR associations to individual alleles difficult. Broadly in line with IMGT annotations, most TCR beta V segments showed up in productive rearrangements about 90% or about 30% of the time in an earlier analysis of about 500 of the donors. The cohort was sequenced for TCR beta chains only, and without alpha or paired-chain data the features that could be detected were limited. A later analysis found that TCR association rates varied across HLA loci, with DRB1 alleles showing the most associated TCRs and HLA-C alleles the fewest. Across donors, most TCR sequences were observed very rarely, whereas some public TCRs were present in many individuals. It was suggested by the authors that the approach could potentially be generalized to other disease states and immunological phenotypes. At a false discovery rate of 0.05, a later analysis linked under 20,000 TCR beta sequences to specific HLA alleles. HLA typing was unavailable for some donors at each locus, so association tests used only the typed subset. A cluster of highly shared sequence variants was judged likely to represent a technical artifact of the sequencing pipeline. A further reported finding was that TCR beta sequences accurately predicted the HLA-A and HLA-B alleles for most subjects in the first cohort. Three of the identified cytomegalovirus-associated TCR beta chains were confirmed in vitro to be specific for cytomegalovirus antigens. In a later analysis, several top co-occurrence clusters were reported to appear linked to parvovirus B19, influenza, CMV and Epstein-Barr virus. The only immune exposure information available for the cohort was CMV serostatus. According to a later genetic analysis, donors in an Asian-associated ancestry cluster had fewer N-insertions in productive TCRs than the roughly 700-donor mean.

Library generation was performed with the immunoSEQ multiplex PCR assay. The multiplex PCR relied on a mix of 60 forward primers for TCR Vbeta segments and 13 reverse primers for TCR Jbeta segments. Amplification of the CDR3 region of rearranged TCR beta genes was performed with a multiplex PCR assay on genomic DNA. Amplified TCR beta libraries were sequenced as 87-base-pair reads on the Illumina HiSeq System. As for the original processing: Across the roughly 600 repertoires, a later analysis counted roughly 77 million unique TCR beta chains, roughly 11 million of which were shared by at least two donors. A nearest-neighbor algorithm error-corrected the raw reads and collapsed the reads into unique sequences, merging closely related sequences to remove PCR and sequencing errors. To assign V, D and J gene segments, CDR3 sequences were aligned to IMGT reference sequences. For a sequence to be retained, a match of at least six nucleotides was required to both a V gene segment and a J gene segment. Rearrangements were classified as productive when the CDR3 lacked stop codons and remained in frame with V and J, and all other rearrangements were classified as non-productive. CDR3 was defined by IMGT convention, running from the second conserved V-encoded cysteine to the conserved J-encoded phenylalanine. Sequences without an unambiguous match to a single V gene segment were excluded from the earlier analysis of a few hundred of the donors. An earlier analysis of a few hundred of the donors called V segments functional above 56.7% productive rearrangements and segregating when the between-donor standard deviation exceeded 5%. To diagnose cytomegalovirus status from the catalog of TCR beta chain sequences, a statistical classification framework was built. In a later analysis, V and J genes were assigned by comparing TCR nucleotide sequences against IMGT/GENE-DB human TR gene sequences. The TCRdist pipeline was used in a later analysis to assign CDR3 sequences and most-parsimonious VDJ recombination scenarios. In a later analysis, every TCR beta chain was defined by the combination of its CDR3 amino acid sequence and its V-gene family, and reads without a unique V-gene family were dropped. As a way to deal with suspected cross-contamination and a sequencing artifact, a later analysis dropped approximately 570 nucleotide sequences that were highly shared and had low generation probability. In a later analysis, a clonal expansion index was calculated for each public chain from normalized within-repertoire ranks of inferred template counts. In a later analysis, generation probabilities were computed using a VDJ recombination model fitted to out-of-frame rearrangements, and the results were checked against IGoR. In a later analysis, TCR-TCR, TCR-HLA and TCR-CMV co-occurrence was scored with hypergeometric tests, and a repertoire-size bias correction was applied to TCR pairs. False discovery rates were estimated in a later analysis by permuting HLA or CMV assignments 20 times. A later analysis grouped co-occurring TCRs with DBSCAN, adding TCRdist sequence similarity when clustering within HLA-allele-positive subsets. For co-occurrence clustering, repertoires with fewer than 30,000 or more than 120,000 public chains were excluded, along with five repertoires with anomalous nucleotide sharing. TCRdb took this table from immuneACCESS and kept in-frame rearrangements with V and J called. Such tables lack part of the clones; where checked against another copy, unresolved V genes explain under half of the gap, and the rest is unexplained. V, J and clone size are taken as reported in that table, and D and trimming were inferred from the DNA itself. This sample's table carries around 75,000 clones. Clones ranked in the top ten supply about 0.83% of the sample.

The sample comprised PBMCs. This clonotype originated in a boy between 10 and 17 years old in good health and CMV-seronegative.

Here the CDR3 is given as CAISDYRVNTEAFF. The nucleotides read TGTGCCATCAGTGACTACAGGGTTAACACTGAAGCTTTCTTT. The chain is encoded by TRBV10-3 joined to TRBJ1-1; TRBD1 is a possible D gene, resting on 6 matching bases. Including cysteine and phenylalanine, the CDR3 has 14 amino acids. The entry retains the CDR3 DNA only, 42 bases that are in frame from base 1. Between the V and J ends, shortened by 3 bases and 2 bases respectively, the junction contains 10 bases. CDR1 and CDR2 are read off the germline V gene as ENHRY and SYGVKD.